This is a list of T cell receptor beta chains from one sample in a study of vaccination and CD4 T cells after COVID-19. Each CDR3 protein is one row after TCRdb ran MiXCR on the PCR reads. The sample has approximately 5,400 distinct CDR3 sequences, less than 40% seen once; the top ten hold about 26%. What these receptors recognize is not known. Source material: CD4+ T cells from blood, cultured in vitro. The receptors were gathered from a human donor in good health. Both conserved end residues are part of each CDR3. Expanded clones are given a class, and other clones once, few, many or no size at all.

>TRBV27|.
CASSLSHRGEQYF
>TRBV20-1|few
CSAGQGANSPLHF
>TRBV7-2|few
CASSLRLGGTEAFF
>TRBV20-1|.
CSPHRVLDYTF
>TRBV20-1|.
CSAPSSYNEQFF
>TRBV7-2|.
CASSPQGASGEQYF
>TRBV6-2/TRBV6-3|.
CASSYKGSNSPLHF
>TRBV6-2/TRBV6-3|.
CASSYSIYTEAFF
>TRBV20-1|.
CSARPGLEYEQYF
>TRBV20-1|.
CSARVTGLAGRSSYNEQFF
>TRBV10-3|.
CAISGPGQGSYEQYF
>TRBV6-1|.
CASSELGYQPQHF
>TRBV24-1|few
CATSDSMNTGELFF
>TRBV19|.
CATSGGPRSSYEQYF
>TRBV5-1|.
CASSPVRDTEAFF
>TRBV5-4|.
CASSLDRGGEQYF
>TRBV29-1|.
CSVERERNQPQHF
>TRBV7-9|few
CASSLEGLNEAFF
>TRBV12-3/TRBV12-4|.
CASSWGLQETQYF
>TRBV6-1|once
CASSPEGTSGGPTDTQYF
>TRBV2|.
CASSVQMNTEAFF
>TRBV7-9|few
CASSILAGAVTDTQYF
>TRBV6-4|few
CASSRIGRLNSPLHF
>TRBV20-1|hyperexpanded
CSARGILVKQETQYF
>TRBV29-1|.
CSATLGPNTEAFF
>TRBV29-1|few
CSVGPTGEHNYGYTF
>TRBV12-3/TRBV12-4|once
CASSFREQETQYF
>TRBV7-6|.
CASSFDRGYSYEQYF
>TRBV6-5|few
CASSYLSLGTGSPLHF
>TRBV4-2|.
CASSQALGTQYF
>TRBV18|.
CASSLPRGAYNEQFF
>TRBV5-1|.
CASRNSYEQYF
>TRBV7-7|.
CASSLLHTANTGELFF
>TRBV10-2|.
CASTNTGELFF
>TRBV25-1|medium-sized
CASRRQTNTGELFF
>TRBV27|.
CASSNRHNNEQFF
>TRBV2|few
CASIMTGNYGYTF
>TRBV30|.
CAWSTGTTDTQYF
>TRBV5-8|.
CASSLTTGRNTIYF
>TRBV6-5|few
CASSYTDRLDYGYTF
>TRBV27|.
CASSLSGTGTGNTIYF
>TRBV6-5|.
CASSYHSRLLYSNQPQHF
>TRBV5-1|.
CASSSGTRRQDEQFF
>TRBV20-1|.
CSARTYTEAFF
>TRBV6-5|.
CASSYSDSSYEQYF